This T cell receptor beta chain comes out of a study of glioma-infiltrating T cells after dendritic cell vaccination. Per the germline V gene, CDR1 is MNHEY and CDR2 is SMNVEV (reference sequence). The CDR3 has 14 amino acids. The ends were cut back, 6 bases at V and 1 base at J, with 13 bases in the middle. This clone showed up just once. Selection required adequate fresh-frozen tumor tissue plus more than two years' survival data. Assay used: immunoSEQ multiplex PCR; TCRdb lists only in-frame clones, some missing. Of tens of thousands of clones in the sample, approximately 80% are singletons; the top ten hold roughly 2.2%.

This TCR was sampled from a human donor with glioblastoma. V usage is TRBV27 and J usage is TRBJ2-7, with D maybe TRBD1 (5 bases). The sequencing here drew on blood, taken before dendritic cell vaccination. The CDR3 sequence is CASSTYTGSYEQYF. DNA for the CDR3: TGTGCCAGCAGCACCTATACAGGTTCCTACGAGCAGTACTTC.